The rows below give T cell receptor beta chains drawn from one sample of a study of CD8 T cells in ankylosing spondylitis. TCRdb recomputed calls from the 5' RACE reads with MiXCR, one row per CDR3 protein. The sample includes approximately 240,000 distinct CDR3 sequences, about 10% of them seen just once. The source material was blood, either unsorted or a sorted T cell fraction (not recorded which). The receptor source for this set is a male donor with ankylosing spondylitis or in good health (not recorded which). Both conserved end residues are part of each CDR3. The order of the fields is J gene, D gene, V gene, clone size, CDR3 protein, CDR3 DNA. D genes are given only for firm matches. Clone size, where shown, is once, few, many, or a class for clones that have expanded.

j_call: TRBJ1-3
d_call: -
v_call: TRBV30
clone_size: -
cdr3_aa: CAWSINGNTIYF
cdr3_nt: TGTGCCTGGAGTATCAATGGAAACACCATATATTTT

j_call: TRBJ2-3
d_call: -
v_call: TRBV5-1
clone_size: many
cdr3_aa: CASSLGTEDTDTQYF
cdr3_nt: TGCGCCAGCAGCTTGGGTACTGAAGACACAGATACGCAGTATTTT

j_call: TRBJ1-1
d_call: -
v_call: TRBV7-2
clone_size: few
cdr3_aa: CASSPTKETLNTEAFF
cdr3_nt: TGTGCCAGCAGCCCCACTAAGGAGACATTGAACACTGAAGCTTTCTTT

j_call: TRBJ2-7
d_call: -
v_call: TRBV12-3/TRBV12-4
clone_size: many
cdr3_aa: CASTRGPRSDEQYF
cdr3_nt: TGTGCCAGCACTCGGGGCCCTAGATCCGACGAGCAGTACTTC

j_call: TRBJ1-6
d_call: TRBD1
v_call: TRBV12-3/TRBV12-4
clone_size: many
cdr3_aa: CASSSTGTGNSPLHF
cdr3_nt: TGTGCCAGCAGTTCTACCGGGACAGGGAATTCACCCCTCCACTTT

j_call: TRBJ2-6
d_call: -
v_call: TRBV5-5
clone_size: many
cdr3_aa: CASSRSAGANVLTF
cdr3_nt: TGTGCCAGCAGCCGGTCCGCGGGGGCCAACGTCCTGACTTTC

j_call: TRBJ2-2
d_call: -
v_call: TRBV6-5
clone_size: few
cdr3_aa: CASLRTAYTGELFF
cdr3_nt: TGTGCCAGCTTAAGGACAGCTTACACCGGGGAGCTGTTTTTT

j_call: TRBJ2-1
d_call: -
v_call: TRBV27
clone_size: many
cdr3_aa: CASSSPRRGSHNEQFF
cdr3_nt: TGTGCCAGCAGCTCCCCCCGGAGGGGATCCCACAATGAGCAGTTCTTC

j_call: TRBJ2-3
d_call: TRBD2
v_call: TRBV20-1
clone_size: many
cdr3_aa: CSASVPTSGGGIGTDTQYF
cdr3_nt: TGCAGTGCTAGCGTGCCGACTAGCGGGGGGGGGATCGGAACAGATACGCAGTATTTT

j_call: TRBJ1-1
d_call: -
v_call: TRBV7-9
clone_size: few
cdr3_aa: CASSSGGRSAFF
cdr3_nt: TGTGCCAGCAGCTCGGGGGGACGATCAGCTTTCTTT

j_call: TRBJ2-1
d_call: -
v_call: TRBV3-1
clone_size: many
cdr3_aa: CASSQDGDAYNEQFF
cdr3_nt: TGTGCCAGCAGCCAAGACGGAGACGCTTACAATGAGCAGTTCTTC

j_call: TRBJ2-3
d_call: -
v_call: TRBV7-2
clone_size: many
cdr3_aa: CASSLGRGPNTDTQYF
cdr3_nt: TGTGCCAGCAGCTTAGGACGAGGGCCCAACACAGATACGCAGTATTTT

j_call: TRBJ1-4
d_call: TRBD1
v_call: TRBV25-1
clone_size: few
cdr3_aa: CASSGTGAGSTNEKLFF
cdr3_nt: TGTGCCAGCAGTGGGACAGGGGCGGGATCAACTAATGAAAAACTGTTTTTT

j_call: TRBJ2-2
d_call: -
v_call: TRBV4-2
clone_size: -
cdr3_aa: CASISSQRNPMGELFF
cdr3_nt: TGTGCCAGCATCTCTTCCCAGCGAAATCCAATGGGGGAGCTGTTTTTT

j_call: TRBJ2-1
d_call: -
v_call: TRBV29-1
clone_size: -
cdr3_aa: CSVERVKDNEQFF
cdr3_nt: TGCAGCGTTGAGAGGGTTAAAGACAATGAGCAGTTCTTC

j_call: TRBJ1-5
d_call: -
v_call: TRBV30
clone_size: many
cdr3_aa: CAWSRTENQPQHF
cdr3_nt: TGTGCCTGGAGTCGGACAGAAAATCAGCCCCAGCATTTT

j_call: TRBJ2-7
d_call: TRBD1
v_call: TRBV29-1
clone_size: -
cdr3_aa: CSVEPDRQGEYEQYF
cdr3_nt: TGCAGCGTTGAACCTGACAGACAGGGAGAGTACGAGCAGTACTTC

j_call: TRBJ2-1
d_call: -
v_call: TRBV5-1
clone_size: once
cdr3_aa: CASSLATRNNEQFF
cdr3_nt: TGCGCCAGCAGCTTGGCTACCAGGAACAATGAGCAGTTCTTC

j_call: TRBJ2-7
d_call: TRBD1
v_call: TRBV3-1
clone_size: many
cdr3_aa: CASSHRGQGASYEQYF
cdr3_nt: TGTGCCAGCAGCCACCGTGGACAGGGGGCCTCCTACGAGCAGTACTTC

j_call: TRBJ2-4
d_call: -
v_call: TRBV7-9
clone_size: -
cdr3_aa: CASSGGGDRKNIQYF
cdr3_nt: TGTGCCAGCAGCGGGGGCGGGGATCGCAAAAACATTCAGTACTTC

j_call: TRBJ2-7
d_call: -
v_call: TRBV30
clone_size: -
cdr3_aa: CAWSRSYEQYF
cdr3_nt: TGTGCCTGGAGTAGGAGCTACGAGCAGTACTTC

j_call: TRBJ1-3
d_call: -
v_call: TRBV30
clone_size: -
cdr3_aa: CAWSVGFPSGNTIYF
cdr3_nt: TGTGCCTGGAGTGTAGGGTTCCCCTCTGGAAACACCATATATTTT

j_call: TRBJ2-6
d_call: -
v_call: TRBV7-9
clone_size: -
cdr3_aa: CASSLEGLSGANVLTF
cdr3_nt: TGTGCCAGCAGCTTAGAGGGCCTCTCTGGGGCCAACGTCCTGACTTTC

j_call: TRBJ1-2
d_call: -
v_call: TRBV20-1
clone_size: few
cdr3_aa: CSARDGGNYGYTF
cdr3_nt: TGCAGTGCTAGGGACGGAGGGAACTATGGCTACACCTTC

j_call: TRBJ2-7
d_call: -
v_call: TRBV7-2
clone_size: many
cdr3_aa: CASSTQHSSYEQYF
cdr3_nt: TGTGCCAGCAGCACCCAACATAGCTCCTACGAGCAGTACTTC

j_call: TRBJ2-5
d_call: -
v_call: TRBV7-2
clone_size: many
cdr3_aa: CASSFSGAYQETQYF
cdr3_nt: TGTGCCAGCAGCTTTTCAGGGGCCTACCAAGAGACCCAGTACTTC

j_call: TRBJ1-1
d_call: -
v_call: TRBV20-1
clone_size: many
cdr3_aa: CSARGQGDTEAFF
cdr3_nt: TGCAGTGCTAGAGGCCAGGGTGACACTGAAGCTTTCTTT

j_call: TRBJ2-3
d_call: -
v_call: TRBV20-1
clone_size: many
cdr3_aa: CSARDVEGITDTQYF
cdr3_nt: TGCAGTGCTAGAGATGTGGAGGGCATCACAGATACGCAGTATTTT

j_call: TRBJ1-1
d_call: -
v_call: TRBV10-3
clone_size: many
cdr3_aa: CAIRKDTEAFF
cdr3_nt: TGTGCCATCAGGAAAGACACTGAAGCTTTCTTT

j_call: TRBJ2-1
d_call: TRBD1
v_call: TRBV5-1
clone_size: few
cdr3_aa: CASSVRGEGGPNEQFF
cdr3_nt: TGCGCCAGCAGCGTTCGCGGCGAAGGGGGCCCCAATGAGCAGTTCTTC

j_call: TRBJ2-3
d_call: -
v_call: TRBV10-1
clone_size: many
cdr3_aa: CASSGTNSRTDTQYF
cdr3_nt: TGCGCCAGCAGTGGGACTAACAGTCGCACAGATACGCAGTATTTT

j_call: TRBJ1-5
d_call: -
v_call: TRBV20-1
clone_size: -
cdr3_aa: CSASRGNSNQPQHF
cdr3_nt: TGCAGTGCTTCCCGTGGGAATAGCAATCAGCCCCAGCATTTT

j_call: TRBJ1-1
d_call: -
v_call: TRBV29-1
clone_size: -
cdr3_aa: CSGTTVNTEAFF
cdr3_nt: TGCAGCGGCACTACAGTTAACACTGAAGCTTTCTTT

j_call: TRBJ1-6
d_call: -
v_call: TRBV12-3/TRBV12-4
clone_size: many
cdr3_aa: CASRLNPGSPLHF
cdr3_nt: TGTGCCAGCCGATTAAACCCGGGTTCACCCCTCCACTTT

j_call: TRBJ2-1
d_call: TRBD1
v_call: TRBV15
clone_size: many
cdr3_aa: CATSRGQGAGDNEQFF
cdr3_nt: TGTGCCACCAGCAGAGGACAGGGGGCAGGAGACAATGAGCAGTTCTTC

j_call: TRBJ2-3
d_call: -
v_call: TRBV5-1
clone_size: many
cdr3_aa: CASSLVFPDTQYF
cdr3_nt: TGCGCCAGCAGCTTGGTGTTTCCAGATACGCAGTATTTT

j_call: TRBJ2-7
d_call: -
v_call: TRBV20-1
clone_size: many
cdr3_aa: CSARDLGTSYEQYF
cdr3_nt: TGCAGTGCTAGAGATCTGGGCACTTCCTACGAGCAGTACTTC

j_call: TRBJ2-1
d_call: -
v_call: TRBV30
clone_size: many
cdr3_aa: CAWTPGGNHEQFF
cdr3_nt: TGTGCCTGGACTCCTGGGGGAAATCATGAGCAGTTCTTC

j_call: TRBJ2-3
d_call: -
v_call: TRBV12-3/TRBV12-4
clone_size: many
cdr3_aa: CASSLRDTQYF
cdr3_nt: TGTGCCAGCAGTTTAAGAGATACGCAGTATTTT

j_call: TRBJ1-1
d_call: -
v_call: TRBV29-1
clone_size: many
cdr3_aa: CSVEGFVTEAFF
cdr3_nt: TGCAGCGTTGAGGGGTTTGTCACTGAAGCTTTCTTT

j_call: TRBJ2-5
d_call: TRBD1
v_call: TRBV29-1
clone_size: -
cdr3_aa: CSADGGQAGETQYF
cdr3_nt: TGCAGCGCCGATGGGGGACAGGCAGGAGAGACCCAGTACTTC

j_call: TRBJ1-1
d_call: -
v_call: TRBV3-1
clone_size: many
cdr3_aa: CASVGAVEAFF
cdr3_nt: TGTGCCAGCGTCGGGGCGGTTGAAGCTTTCTTT

j_call: TRBJ2-1
d_call: TRBD2
v_call: TRBV12-3/TRBV12-4
clone_size: many
cdr3_aa: CASSSTSSGGGEQFF
cdr3_nt: TGTGCCAGCAGTTCCACCTCTAGCGGGGGGGGAGAGCAGTTCTTC

j_call: TRBJ2-5
d_call: -
v_call: TRBV2
clone_size: -
cdr3_aa: CASSGSWKETQYF
cdr3_nt: TGTGCCAGCAGCGGGTCGTGGAAAGAGACCCAGTACTTC

j_call: TRBJ2-1
d_call: TRBD2
v_call: TRBV11-1
clone_size: few
cdr3_aa: CASSQGLAGVSSYNEQFF
cdr3_nt: TGTGCCAGCAGCCAGGGACTAGCGGGGGTCTCCTCCTACAATGAGCAGTTCTTC

j_call: TRBJ2-7
d_call: TRBD2
v_call: TRBV20-1
clone_size: many
cdr3_aa: CSAYSPRASGGEQYF
cdr3_nt: TGCAGTGCTTATTCTCCCCGGGCTAGCGGGGGCGAGCAGTACTTC

j_call: TRBJ2-7
d_call: TRBD1
v_call: TRBV6-5
clone_size: many
cdr3_aa: CASSYLGTGKYEQYF
cdr3_nt: TGTGCCAGCAGCTATCTGGGGACAGGGAAATACGAGCAGTACTTC

j_call: TRBJ2-3
d_call: -
v_call: TRBV6-1
clone_size: many
cdr3_aa: CASSEVGSYTDTQYF
cdr3_nt: TGTGCCAGCAGTGAAGTGGGGTCCTACACAGATACGCAGTATTTT

j_call: TRBJ2-7
d_call: -
v_call: TRBV20-1
clone_size: many
cdr3_aa: CSARRGPALEQYF
cdr3_nt: TGCAGTGCTAGACGGGGACCTGCACTCGAGCAGTACTTC

j_call: TRBJ2-7
d_call: -
v_call: TRBV5-1
clone_size: many
cdr3_aa: CASSLAVADYEQYF
cdr3_nt: TGCGCCAGCAGCTTGGCCGTGGCTGACTACGAGCAGTACTTC

j_call: TRBJ2-2
d_call: -
v_call: TRBV7-2
clone_size: many
cdr3_aa: CASSRVLVTGELFF
cdr3_nt: TGTGCCAGCAGTCGGGTCCTTGTCACCGGGGAGCTGTTTTTT

j_call: TRBJ1-1
d_call: -
v_call: TRBV5-6
clone_size: -
cdr3_aa: CASSLVRDVNTEAFF
cdr3_nt: TGTGCCAGCAGCTTGGTCCGCGACGTTAACACTGAAGCTTTCTTT

j_call: TRBJ1-6
d_call: -
v_call: TRBV20-1
clone_size: few
cdr3_aa: CSASDGRGIGNSPLHF
cdr3_nt: TGCAGTGCTAGCGATGGAAGAGGCATAGGGAATTCACCCCTCCACTTT

j_call: TRBJ2-7
d_call: -
v_call: TRBV5-5
clone_size: many
cdr3_aa: CATTLTGEPYEQYF
cdr3_nt: TGTGCCACCACGTTAACGGGGGAACCCTACGAGCAGTACTTC

j_call: TRBJ2-7
d_call: -
v_call: TRBV7-9
clone_size: -
cdr3_aa: CASSLAAGSWAYEQYF
cdr3_nt: TGTGCCAGCAGCTTAGCGGCGGGCAGCTGGGCCTACGAGCAGTACTTC

j_call: TRBJ1-2
d_call: -
v_call: TRBV5-1
clone_size: -
cdr3_aa: CASSLGQPLDDYGYTF
cdr3_nt: TGCGCCAGCAGCTTGGGGCAGCCCCTGGATGACTATGGCTACACCTTC

j_call: TRBJ2-3
d_call: TRBD1
v_call: TRBV5-1
clone_size: once
cdr3_aa: CASSTWTGDTQYF
cdr3_nt: TGCGCCAGCAGCACGTGGACAGGAGATACGCAGTATTTT